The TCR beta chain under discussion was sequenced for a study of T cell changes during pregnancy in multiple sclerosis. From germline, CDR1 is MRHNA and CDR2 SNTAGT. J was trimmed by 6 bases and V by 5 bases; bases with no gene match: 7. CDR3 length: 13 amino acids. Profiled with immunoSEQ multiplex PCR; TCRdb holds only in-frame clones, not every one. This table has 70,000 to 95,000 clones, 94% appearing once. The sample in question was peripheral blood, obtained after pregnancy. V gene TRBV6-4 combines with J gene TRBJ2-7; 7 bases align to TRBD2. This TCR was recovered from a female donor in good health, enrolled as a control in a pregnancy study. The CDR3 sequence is CASSFHPSGEQYF. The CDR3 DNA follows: TGTGCCAGCAGTTTTCACCCTAGCGGCGAGCAGTACTTC.